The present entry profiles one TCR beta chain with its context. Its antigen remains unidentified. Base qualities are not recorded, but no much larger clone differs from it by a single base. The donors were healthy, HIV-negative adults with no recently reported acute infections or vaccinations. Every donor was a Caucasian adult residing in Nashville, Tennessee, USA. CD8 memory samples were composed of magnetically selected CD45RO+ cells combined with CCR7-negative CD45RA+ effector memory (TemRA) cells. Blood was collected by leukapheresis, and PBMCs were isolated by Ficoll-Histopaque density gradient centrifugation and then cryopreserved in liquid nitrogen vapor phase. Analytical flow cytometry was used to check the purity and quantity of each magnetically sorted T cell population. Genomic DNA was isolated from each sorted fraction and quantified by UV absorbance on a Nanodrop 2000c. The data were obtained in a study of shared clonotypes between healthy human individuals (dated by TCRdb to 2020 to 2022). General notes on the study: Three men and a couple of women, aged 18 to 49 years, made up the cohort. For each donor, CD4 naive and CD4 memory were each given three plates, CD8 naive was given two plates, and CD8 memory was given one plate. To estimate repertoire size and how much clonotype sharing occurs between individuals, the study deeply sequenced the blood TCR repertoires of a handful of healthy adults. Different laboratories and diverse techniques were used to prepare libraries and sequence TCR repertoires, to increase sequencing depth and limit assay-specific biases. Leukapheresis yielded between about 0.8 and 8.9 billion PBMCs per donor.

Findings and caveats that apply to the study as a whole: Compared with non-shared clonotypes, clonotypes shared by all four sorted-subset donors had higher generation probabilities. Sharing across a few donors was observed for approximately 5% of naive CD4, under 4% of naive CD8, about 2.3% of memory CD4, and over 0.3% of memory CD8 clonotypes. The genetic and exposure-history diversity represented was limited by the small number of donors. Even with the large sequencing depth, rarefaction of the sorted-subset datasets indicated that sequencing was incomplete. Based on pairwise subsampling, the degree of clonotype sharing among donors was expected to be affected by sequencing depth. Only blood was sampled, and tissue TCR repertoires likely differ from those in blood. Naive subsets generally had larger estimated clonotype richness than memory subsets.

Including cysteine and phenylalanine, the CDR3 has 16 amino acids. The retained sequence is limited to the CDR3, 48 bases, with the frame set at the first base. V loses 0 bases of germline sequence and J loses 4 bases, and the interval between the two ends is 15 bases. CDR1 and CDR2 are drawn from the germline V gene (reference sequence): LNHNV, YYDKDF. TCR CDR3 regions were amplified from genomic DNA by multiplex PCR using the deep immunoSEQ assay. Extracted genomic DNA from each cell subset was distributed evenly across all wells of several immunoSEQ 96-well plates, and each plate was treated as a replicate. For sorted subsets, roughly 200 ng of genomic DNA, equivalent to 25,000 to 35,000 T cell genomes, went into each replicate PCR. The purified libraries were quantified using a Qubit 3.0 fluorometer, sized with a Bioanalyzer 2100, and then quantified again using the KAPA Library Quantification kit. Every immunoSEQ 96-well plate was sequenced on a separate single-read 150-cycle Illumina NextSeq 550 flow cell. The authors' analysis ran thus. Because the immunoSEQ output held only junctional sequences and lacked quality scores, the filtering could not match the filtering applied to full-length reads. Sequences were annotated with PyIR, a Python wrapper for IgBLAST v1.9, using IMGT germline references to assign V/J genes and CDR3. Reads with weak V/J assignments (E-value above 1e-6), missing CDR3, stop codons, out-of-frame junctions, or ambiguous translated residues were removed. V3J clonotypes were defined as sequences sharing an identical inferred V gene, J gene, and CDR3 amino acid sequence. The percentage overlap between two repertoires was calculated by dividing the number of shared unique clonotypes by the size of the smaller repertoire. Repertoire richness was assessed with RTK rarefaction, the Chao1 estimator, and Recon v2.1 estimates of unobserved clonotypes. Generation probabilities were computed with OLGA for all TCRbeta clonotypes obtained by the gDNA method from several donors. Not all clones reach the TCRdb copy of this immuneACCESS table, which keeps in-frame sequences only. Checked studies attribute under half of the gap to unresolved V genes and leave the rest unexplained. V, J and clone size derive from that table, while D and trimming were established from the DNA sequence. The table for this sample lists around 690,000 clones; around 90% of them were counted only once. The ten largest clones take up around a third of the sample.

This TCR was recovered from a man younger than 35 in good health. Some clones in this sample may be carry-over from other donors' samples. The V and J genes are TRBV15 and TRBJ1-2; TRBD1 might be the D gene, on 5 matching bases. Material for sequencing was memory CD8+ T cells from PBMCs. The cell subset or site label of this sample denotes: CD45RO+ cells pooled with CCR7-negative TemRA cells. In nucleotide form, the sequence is TGTGCCACCAGCAGAGATTTGGGGCCTAGCCCCTATGGCTACACCTTC. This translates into CATSRDLGPSPYGYTF.